These 8 T cell receptor beta chains were sequenced from one sample in a study of blood T cell repertoires in COVID-19. The assay was immunoSEQ multiplex PCR, and TCRdb's table has in-frame clones only and misses some. The sample yields approximately 250,000 clones, almost 85% seen once. Source material: peripheral blood. These receptors were obtained from a man aged 45-65 years with acute or convalescent COVID-19.

The chain joins TRBV30 to TRBJ2-7; possibly TRBD2 for D (6 bases). The germline V gene has CDR1 GTSNPN and CDR2 SVGIG (reference sequence). This CDR3 region has 14 residues. V lost 4 bases, J lost 4 bases, and 17 bases lay in between. The CDR3 DNA reads as TGTGCCTGGACCACCGGGAGCCCTGGGTACGAGCAGTACTTC. Its protein is CAWTTGSPGYEQYF.

This chain joins TRBV7-3 and TRBJ2-2, with 7 bases fitting TRBD2. V was pared by 0 bases and J by 8 bases, with 6 bases of the junction left unmatched. Germline loops: CDR1 SGHTA, CDR2 FQGTGA. The CDR3 spans 15 residues. CDR3 loop: CASSLTPGREGELFF. CDR3 bases: TGTGCCAGCAGCTTAACCCCGGGGAGGGAAGGGGAGCTGTTTTTT.

This clone appeared a few times. The gene calls are TRBV25-1 and TRBJ2-1; weak D call: TRBD2 (6 bases). The CDR3 runs to 16 residues. V lost 3 bases to trimming and J lost 0 bases, with 12 bases between them. CDR1 is MGHDK, CDR2 SYGVNS, per germline. DNA of the CDR3: TGTGCCAGCAGTGAGGAGGGTTGGACCTCCTACAATGAGCAGTTCTTC. Translation: CASSEEGWTSYNEQFF.

As to this clone: Different DNA sequences within this sample yield the same CDR3. V usage is TRBV20-1 and J usage is TRBJ1-1, with D possibly TRBD1 on 6 matching bases. Germline V lookup: CDR1 DFQATT, CDR2 SNEGSKA (reference sequence). Trimming pared 6 bases from V and 1 base from J, leaving 6 bases between. The CDR3 has 11 residues. CDR3 DNA sequence: TGCAGTGCACAGGGGAACACTGAAGCTTTCTTT. Translated: CSAQGNTEAFF.

J is TRBJ1-5 and V is TRBV24-1, with 8 bases fitting TRBD1. The trim removed 9 bases at V and 9 bases at J, leaving 9 bases unmatched. The CDR3 is 13 amino acids. Germline V gene sequence: CDR1 KGHDR, CDR2 SFDVKD. The CDR3 sequence is CATQGQASGPQHF. The CDR3 DNA reads as TGTGCCACCCAGGGACAGGCGTCAGGGCCCCAGCATTTT.

The genes are TRBV6-5 and TRBJ2-1, with 8 bases lining up with TRBD2. The V and J ends lost 2 bases and 4 bases, in that order; junction bases with no gene match: 4. Germline V gene sequence: CDR1 MNHEY, CDR2 SVGAGI. The CDR3 runs to 15 residues. The CDR3 nucleotides are TGTGCCAGCAGTTACCCGGGGGGGCGGTACAATGAGCAGTTCTTC. This sequence encodes CASSYPGGRYNEQFF.

The chain employs TRBV27 and TRBJ1-6, with 7 bases that match TRBD1. The CDR3 sequence is 14 residues long. CDR1 is MNHEY, CDR2 SMNVEV, per germline (reference sequence). After removal of 6 bases from V and 7 bases from J, the junction contained 6 bases not matched to a gene. This CDR3 is CASSPDRENSPLHF. CDR3 sequence (DNA): TGTGCCAGCAGCCCCGACAGGGAAAATTCACCCCTCCACTTT.

The chain joins TRBV7-2 to TRBJ1-1; possible D gene TRBD1, 6 bases. This CDR3 has 13 amino acids. Germline assignment: CDR1 SGHTA and CDR2 FQGNSA. The V end was cut by 5 bases, the J end by 5 bases, with 12 bases between. CDR3 in amino acids: CASSPRQVTEAFF. The DNA for the CDR3 is TGTGCCAGCAGCCCCAGACAGGTAACTGAAGCTTTCTTT.